What follows describes a single T cell receptor (beta chain). Its antigen is not known. The protocol was immunoSEQ multiplex PCR, while the TCRdb copy is restricted to in-frame clones and leaves out a portion. The sample lists tens of thousands of clones, approximately 79% occurring once. This record comes from a study of vaccination effects on CD4 cells after COVID-19. Whole-study findings and limits: Clones of infection and vaccine origin contracted markedly late after vaccination.

The CDR3 spans 16 residues. CDR1 is LNHDA, CDR2 SQIVND, per germline (reference sequence). J was trimmed by 3 bases and V by 6 bases; bases with no gene match: 7. ViraFEST used viral peptide pools to expand antigen-specific CD4+ T cells before sequencing. It was after nine to eleven days of culture that CD4+ T cells were isolated. Having tested negative for nucleocapsid antibodies, the vaccine recipients showed no prior SARS-CoV-2 infection. Researchers reported culturing a few million PBMC in each well, adding 8 to 10 IU/ml IL-2 and around 10 ug/ml peptides. Sequenced here: CD4+ T cells from PBMCs cultured with HCoV-229E spike peptides, sampled before COVID-19 vaccination. This TCR derives from a human donor who received a COVID-19 vaccine. The chain uses TRBV19 and TRBJ2-3; 12 positions agree with TRBD2. Here the CDR3 DNA reads TGTGCCAGTAGACCCCTAGCGGGGGGGAAGACAGATACGCAGTATTTT. Translated, it gives CASRPLAGGKTDTQYF.